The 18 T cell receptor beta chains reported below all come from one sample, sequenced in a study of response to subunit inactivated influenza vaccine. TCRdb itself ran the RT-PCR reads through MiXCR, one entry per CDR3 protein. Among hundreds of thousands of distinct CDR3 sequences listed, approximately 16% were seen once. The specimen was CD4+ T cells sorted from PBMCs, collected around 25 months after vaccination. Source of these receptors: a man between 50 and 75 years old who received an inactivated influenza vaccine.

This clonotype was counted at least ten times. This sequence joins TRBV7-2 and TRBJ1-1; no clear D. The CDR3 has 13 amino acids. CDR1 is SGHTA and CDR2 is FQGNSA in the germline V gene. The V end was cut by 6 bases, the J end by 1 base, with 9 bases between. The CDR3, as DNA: TGTGCCAGCAGTCCATACAAGAACACTGAAGCTTTCTTT. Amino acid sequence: CASSPYKNTEAFF. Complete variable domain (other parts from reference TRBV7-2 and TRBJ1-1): GAGVSQSPSNKVTEKGKDVELRCDPISGHTALYWYRQSLGQGLEFLIYFQGNSAPDKSGLPSDRFSAERTGGSVSTLTIQRTQQEDSAVYLCASSPYKNTEAFFGQGTRLTVV.

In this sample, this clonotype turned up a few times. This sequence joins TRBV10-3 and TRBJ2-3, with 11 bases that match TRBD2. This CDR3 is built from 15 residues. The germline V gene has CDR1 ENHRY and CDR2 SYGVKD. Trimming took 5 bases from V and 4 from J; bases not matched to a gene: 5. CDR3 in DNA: TGTGCCATCAGTAGGCTAGCGGGAGGCGCAGATACGCAGTATTTT. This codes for CAISRLAGGADTQYF.

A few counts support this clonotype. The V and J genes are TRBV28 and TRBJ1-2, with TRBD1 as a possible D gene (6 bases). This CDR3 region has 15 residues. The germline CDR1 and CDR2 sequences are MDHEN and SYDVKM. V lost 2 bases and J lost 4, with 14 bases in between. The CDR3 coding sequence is TGTGCCAGCAGTTTAGTAGGGGGATCCAGCTATGGCTACACCTTC. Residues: CASSLVGGSSYGYTF.

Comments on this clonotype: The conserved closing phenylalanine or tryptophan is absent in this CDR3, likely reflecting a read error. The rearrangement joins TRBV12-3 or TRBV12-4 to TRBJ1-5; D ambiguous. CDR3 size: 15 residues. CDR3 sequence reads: CASRFQWGSNQPQHV. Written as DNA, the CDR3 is TGTGCCAGCCGTTTTCAGTGGGGTAGCAATCAGCCCCAGCATGTT.

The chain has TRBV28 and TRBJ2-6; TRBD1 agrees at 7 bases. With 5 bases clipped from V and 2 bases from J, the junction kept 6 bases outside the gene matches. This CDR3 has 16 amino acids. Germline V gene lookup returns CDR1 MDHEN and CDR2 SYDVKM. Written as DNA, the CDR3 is TGTGCCAGCAGTATACAGGGGAACCCTGGGGCCAACGTCCTGACTTTC. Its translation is CASSIQGNPGANVLTF.

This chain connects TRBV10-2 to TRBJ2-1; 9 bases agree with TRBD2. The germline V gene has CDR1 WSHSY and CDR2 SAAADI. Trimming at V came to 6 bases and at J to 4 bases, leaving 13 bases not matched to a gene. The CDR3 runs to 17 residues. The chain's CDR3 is CASREQLRTSAYNEQFF. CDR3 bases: TGCGCCAGCAGGGAACAACTCCGGACTAGCGCTTACAATGAGCAGTTCTTC.

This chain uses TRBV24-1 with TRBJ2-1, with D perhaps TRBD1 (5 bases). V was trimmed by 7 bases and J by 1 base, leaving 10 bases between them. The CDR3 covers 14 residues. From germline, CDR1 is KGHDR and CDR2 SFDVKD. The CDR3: CATSGQGSYNEQFF. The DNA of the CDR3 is TGTGCCACCAGCGGGCAGGGTTCCTACAATGAGCAGTTCTTC.

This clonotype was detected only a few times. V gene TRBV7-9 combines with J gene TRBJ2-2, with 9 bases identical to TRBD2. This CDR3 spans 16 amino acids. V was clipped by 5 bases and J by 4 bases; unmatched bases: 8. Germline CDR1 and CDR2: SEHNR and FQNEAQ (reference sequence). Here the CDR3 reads CASSPGPSGTTGELFF. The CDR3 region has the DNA TGTGCCAGCAGCCCGGGTCCTAGCGGGACCACCGGGGAGCTGTTTTTT.

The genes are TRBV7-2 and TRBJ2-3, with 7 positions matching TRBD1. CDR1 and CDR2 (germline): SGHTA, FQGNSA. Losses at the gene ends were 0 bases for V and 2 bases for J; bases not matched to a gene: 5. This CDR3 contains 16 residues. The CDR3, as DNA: TGTGCCAGCAGCTTAGCCGGGACAGACTCCACAGATACGCAGTATTTT. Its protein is CASSLAGTDSTDTQYF. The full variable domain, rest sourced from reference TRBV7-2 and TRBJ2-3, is GAGVSQSPSNKVTEKGKDVELRCDPISGHTALYWYRQSLGQGLEFLIYFQGNSAPDKSGLPSDRFSAERTGGSVSTLTIQRTQQEDSAVYLCASSLAGTDSTDTQYFGPGTRLTVL.

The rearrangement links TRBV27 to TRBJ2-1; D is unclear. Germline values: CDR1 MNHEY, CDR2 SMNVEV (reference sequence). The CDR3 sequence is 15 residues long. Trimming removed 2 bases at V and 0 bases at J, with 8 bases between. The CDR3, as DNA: TGTGCCAGCAGTTTAAGAGCAGCCTCCTACAATGAGCAGTTCTTC. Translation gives CASSLRAASYNEQFF.

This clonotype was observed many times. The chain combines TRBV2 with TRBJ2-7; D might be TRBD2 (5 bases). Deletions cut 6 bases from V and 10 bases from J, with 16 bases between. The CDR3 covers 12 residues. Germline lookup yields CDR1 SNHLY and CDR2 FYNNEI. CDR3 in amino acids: CASSNGRVDQYF. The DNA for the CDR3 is TGTGCCAGCAGCAACGGGCGGGTAGATCAGTACTTC. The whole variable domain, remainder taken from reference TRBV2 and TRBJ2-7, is EPEVTQTPSHQVTQMGQEVILRCVPISNHLYFYWYRQILGQKVEFLVSFYNNEISEKSEIFDDQFSVERPDGSNFTLKIRSTKLEDSAMYFCASSNGRVDQYFGPGTRLTVT.

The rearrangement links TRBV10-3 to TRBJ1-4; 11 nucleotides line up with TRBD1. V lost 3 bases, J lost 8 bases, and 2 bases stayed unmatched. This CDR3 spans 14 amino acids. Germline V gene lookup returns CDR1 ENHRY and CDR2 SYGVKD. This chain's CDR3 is CAISDGDRGEKLFF. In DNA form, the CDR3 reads TGTGCCATCAGTGATGGGGACAGGGGGGAAAAACTGTTTTTT.

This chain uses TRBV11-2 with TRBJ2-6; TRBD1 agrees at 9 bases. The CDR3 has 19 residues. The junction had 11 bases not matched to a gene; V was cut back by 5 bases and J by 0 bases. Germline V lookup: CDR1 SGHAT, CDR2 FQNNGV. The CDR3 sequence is CASSPGQGKFSSGANVLTF. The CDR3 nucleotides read TGTGCCAGCAGCCCAGGACAGGGGAAATTTTCCTCTGGGGCCAACGTCCTGACTTTC.

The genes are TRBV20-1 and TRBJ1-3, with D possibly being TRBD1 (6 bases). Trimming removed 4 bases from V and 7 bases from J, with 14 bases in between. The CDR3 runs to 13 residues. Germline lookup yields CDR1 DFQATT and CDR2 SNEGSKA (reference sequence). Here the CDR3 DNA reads TGCAGTGCTAAGGACAGCCGGGGGAACACCATATATTTT. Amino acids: CSAKDSRGNTIYF.

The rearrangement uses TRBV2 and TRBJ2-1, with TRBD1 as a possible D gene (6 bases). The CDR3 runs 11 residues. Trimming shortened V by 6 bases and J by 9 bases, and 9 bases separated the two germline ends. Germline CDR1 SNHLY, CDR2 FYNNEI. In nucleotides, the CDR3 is TGTGCCAGCAGCGCCAGGGGTGAGCAGTTCTTC. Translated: CASSARGEQFF. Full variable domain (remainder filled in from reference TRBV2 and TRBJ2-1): EPEVTQTPSHQVTQMGQEVILRCVPISNHLYFYWYRQILGQKVEFLVSFYNNEISEKSEIFDDQFSVERPDGSNFTLKIRSTKLEDSAMYFCASSARGEQFFGPGTRLTVL.

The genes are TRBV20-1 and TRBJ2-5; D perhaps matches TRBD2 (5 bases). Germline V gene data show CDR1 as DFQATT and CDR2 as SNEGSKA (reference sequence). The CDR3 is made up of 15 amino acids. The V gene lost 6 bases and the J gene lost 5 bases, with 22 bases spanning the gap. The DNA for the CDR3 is TGCAGTGCAGCCTCTCCGGCGGGTTTGAGGGAGACCCAGTACTTC. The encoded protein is CSAASPAGLRETQYF.

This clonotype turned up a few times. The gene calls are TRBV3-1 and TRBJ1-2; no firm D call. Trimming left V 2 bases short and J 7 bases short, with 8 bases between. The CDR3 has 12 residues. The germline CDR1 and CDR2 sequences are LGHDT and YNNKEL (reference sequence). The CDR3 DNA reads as TGTGCCAGCAGCCAACGGATGGCTGGCTACACCTTC. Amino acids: CASSQRMAGYTF.

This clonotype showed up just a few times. The CDR3 DNA sequence: TGTGCCAGCAGCTTTGACGACCGTAACACTGAAGCTTTCTTT. Its translation: CASSFDDRNTEAFF. This chain links TRBV5-6 with TRBJ1-1, with no clear D. Per the germline V gene, CDR1 is SGHDT and CDR2 is YYEEEE. The CDR3 contains 14 residues. V shed 2 bases and J shed 2 bases, with 10 bases lying between them.